This entry is about one TCR beta chain. This clonotype was observed many times. Its antigen target is currently unknown. Per-base qualities were not stored, and no clone one base away is much larger. This specimen belongs to a study of human T cells and chemical hapten exposure (TCRdb year 2021). About the full investigation: For sensitization, 2% DPC in acetone was applied to a 2 cm by 2 cm area of upper inner arm skin. Patients additionally received weekly therapeutic DPC doses to the scalp throughout the approximately 24-week study period. Patch testing was performed on the upper back with Finn chambers containing 0.01% DPC, and the patch tests were scored after 6 days according to International Contact Dermatitis Research Group standards. The patient cohort, mostly female, included alopecia areata with under or over 50% scalp involvement, alopecia totalis and alopecia universalis. Libraries were pooled for sequencing, and variation in per-sample TCR yields was attributed mainly to small differences in library volumes within the pool. The study tracked peripheral blood TCR repertoire changes in vivo during primary and secondary sensitization to the hapten diphenylcyclopropenone (DPC) in alopecia patients. Blood samples were taken from patients before sensitization (week 0) and at 2, 6 and about 24 weeks after DPC sensitization. For TCR sequencing, blood came from 25 to 35 alopecia patients at anywhere from one to four time points (pre-sensitization, 2, 6 and 24 weeks).

The time point label, read with the paper, signifies: pre-sensitization, week 0. In the paper's terms, the treatment or condition label means: therapeutic diphenylcyclopropenone sensitization with weekly scalp DPC. At each patch-test visit, blood was drawn before the patch test was applied. Eligible patients were aged 18 to 70, diagnosed with alopecia, deemed suitable for DPC therapy, and excluded if pregnant. Total RNA was isolated from unfractionated whole blood collected in Tempus Blood RNA tubes. The study at large found these results: Alopecia, a presumed autoimmune disease, was present in all patients, so the immune response of the patients might differ from that of healthy individuals. Significantly more large CDR3 similarity clusters were formed by expanded TCRs than by pre-sensitization or healthy control sets, consistent with antigen-driven responses. DPC sensitization did not change how many TCRs were above 1 in 1000 frequency, and no evidence was found of alterations in global repertoire structure. Repeated subsampling changed both the strength of the expansion versus patch-test correlation and the threshold at which the correlation became significant. A positive correlation was found between the number of PT1 expanded TCRs and patch test score, with significance reached at thresholds 8, 16 and 32 but not 4.

Compared with germline, V lacks 0 bases and J lacks 3 bases; bases without a gene match: 4. Sequences LGHNA (CDR1) and YSLEER (CDR2) are obtained from the germline V gene. The CDR3 runs 15 residues from the cysteine to the phenylalanine. The CDR3 DNA has 45 bases and is translated from base 1. Preparation of the library involved RACE. The sample was run on a NextSeq 500. Library preparation attached unique molecular identifiers to individual cDNA molecules for quantitative, reproducible TCR counting. Both TCR alpha and TCR beta chains were sequenced from each blood RNA sample. Per the source publication's procedure: Samples had a median of roughly 91,000 TCRs, with a range from about 23,224 to 750,000. V, J and CDR3 annotation of the TCR reads was carried out using the Decombinator software suite. For PS versus PT1 abundance plots, all samples were subsampled to the same number of TCRs (28,000). TCRs were defined as expanded if absent before sensitization and observed at least eight times at the 2-week time point. TCRdb redid the processing of the public reads, applying fastp at Q25 and MiXCR, and retained in-frame beta chains. Merged by CDR3 protein, the rows form single entries marked with the most common genes and DNA. Clone size and V and J calls follow TCRdb, not the original study. The sample table lists about 120,000 distinct CDR3 sequences, approximately 13% of them with a count of one. Roughly 3.1% of the sample belongs to the ten largest clones.

The source of this sequence is a woman aged 18-29 years with alopecia areata. Some clones in this sample may be carry-over from other donors' samples. The starting material was whole blood, obtained in connection with sensitization to the hapten diphenylcyclopropenone (DPC). The chain uses TRBV4-3 and TRBJ1-1; the junction holds 7 bases that match TRBD1. The DNA is as follows: TGCGCCAGCAGCCAAGACGAGGGGGCCGACACTGAAGCTTTCTTT. Its translation reads: CASSQDEGADTEAFF.